Listed below are T cell receptor beta chains from one sample, sequenced in a study of CD8+ T cells in alopecia areata. The table came from immunoSEQ multiplex PCR; TCRdb's copy has only in-frame clones and leaves some out. The sample has approximately 210,000 clones, less than 45% seen once. The sample here was CD4+ T cells sorted from blood, taken at roughly week 36, from a patient treated with tofacitinib. The receptor set was obtained from a human donor with alopecia areata. CDR3s include the opening cysteine and the closing phenylalanine or tryptophan. The D gene is left open where the match is weak. Where a row states a size, it is once, few, many or the class of an expanded clone; other rows omit it.

d_call j_call clone_size v_call cdr3_aa cdr3_nt
- TRBJ2-5 few TRBV11-2 CASSLAGETQYF TGTGCCAGCAGCCTGGCGGGGGAGACCCAGTACTTC
- TRBJ2-7 - TRBV7-3 CASSWAAGQEQYF TGTGCCAGCAGCTGGGCGGCAGGGCAAGAGCAGTACTTC
TRBD1 TRBJ1-2 - TRBV6-5 CASSYSPGTADYGYTF TGTGCCAGCAGTTACTCGCCGGGGACAGCGGACTATGGCTACACCTTC
- TRBJ2-1 few TRBV20-1 CSAVRSEQFF TGCAGTGCTGTGAGGAGTGAGCAGTTCTTC
TRBD2 TRBJ2-3 - TRBV4-2 CASSQLTSGRGTQYF TGTGCCAGCAGCCAACTGACTAGCGGGAGGGGCACGCAGTATTTT
- TRBJ2-7 few TRBV28 CASSLTPRSSYEQYF TGTGCCAGCAGTTTAACTCCGAGAAGCTCCTACGAGCAGTACTTC
- TRBJ2-7 - TRBV29-1 CSVRTARLGEQYF TGCAGCGTCAGGACAGCCCGGTTGGGGGAGCAGTACTTC
TRBD2 TRBJ2-3 few TRBV4-2 CASSQGGRGTDTQYF TGTGCCAGCAGCCAAGGCGGGAGAGGTACAGATACGCAGTATTTT
TRBD1 TRBJ2-6 few TRBV7-3 CASTNRQGAGGANVLTF TGTGCCAGCACCAATCGACAGGGGGCGGGAGGGGCCAACGTCCTGACTTTC
- TRBJ2-7 - TRBV7-9 CASSLSAGAGEQYF TGTGCCAGCAGCTTATCGGCTGGCGCGGGGGAGCAGTACTTC
- TRBJ1-1 few TRBV7-2 CASSQQRNTEAFF TGTGCCAGCAGCCAACAAAGGAACACTGAAGCTTTCTTT
TRBD2 TRBJ2-7 - TRBV6-5 CASSDGRGEQYF TGTGCCAGCAGCGACGGGAGGGGGGAGCAGTACTTC
- TRBJ2-5 - TRBV7-9 CASSIRETQYF TGTGCCAGCAGCATAAGGGAGACCCAGTACTTC
TRBD1 TRBJ2-2 - TRBV5-1 CASSSPTGAYANTGELFF TGCGCCAGCAGCTCTCCGACAGGGGCCTACGCGAACACCGGGGAGCTGTTTTTT
TRBD1 TRBJ2-5 - TRBV6-5 CASRQGGRETQYF TGTGCCAGCAGACAGGGGGGTAGGGAGACCCAGTACTTC
TRBD2 TRBJ2-7 - TRBV29-1 CSVTSGRVGEQYF TGCAGCGTTACTAGCGGGAGGGTGGGTGAGCAGTACTTC
- TRBJ2-3 - TRBV6-5 CASRPAGTDTQYF TGTGCCAGCAGGCCCGCTGGCACAGATACGCAGTATTTT
- TRBJ2-2 - TRBV4-3 CASSHQWSNTGELFF TGCGCCAGCAGCCACCAATGGTCGAACACCGGGGAGCTGTTTTTT
TRBD1 TRBJ1-4 - TRBV25-1 CASSGGTASNEKLFF TGTGCCAGCAGTGGTGGGACAGCCTCTAATGAAAAACTGTTTTTT
- TRBJ2-2 few TRBV6-1 CASLSQPVNGELFF TGTGCCAGCTTAAGCCAACCGGTCAACGGGGAGCTGTTTTTT
- TRBJ2-6 - TRBV11-1 CASSLKSSGANVLTF TGTGCCAGCAGCTTGAAGAGCTCTGGGGCCAACGTCCTGACTTTC
TRBD2 TRBJ2-1 few TRBV19 CASSTSGPRGEQFF TGTGCCAGTAGCACTAGCGGACCCCGTGGGGAGCAGTTCTTC
- TRBJ2-3 once TRBV2 CASSNRRTDTQYF TGTGCCAGCAGCAACCGCCGCACAGATACGCAGTATTTT
- TRBJ2-5 - TRBV7-2 CASSLRASETQYF TGTGCCAGCAGCCTCAGGGCGTCCGAGACCCAGTACTTC
- TRBJ2-7 - TRBV2 CASSDYYVGEQYF TGTGCCAGCAGTGACTACTACGTCGGGGAGCAGTACTTC
- TRBJ1-5 - TRBV4-1 CASSQGLWSGNQPQHF TGCGCCAGCAGCCAAGGGTTATGGTCTGGCAATCAGCCCCAGCATTTT
- TRBJ2-7 - TRBV7-3 CASSLFSVGAYEQYF TGTGCCAGCAGCTTGTTTTCGGTCGGGGCTTACGAGCAGTACTTC
TRBD2 TRBJ2-7 few TRBV28 CASSSWTSGTILRAEQYF TGTGCCAGCAGTTCCTGGACTAGCGGGACGATCCTCCGGGCCGAGCAGTACTTC
- TRBJ2-5 few TRBV29-1 CSADLRGETQYF TGCAGCGCCGACCTGAGGGGGGAGACCCAGTACTTC
TRBD1 TRBJ2-3 - TRBV30 CAWAGQGGTTDTQYF TGTGCCTGGGCGGGACAGGGGGGAACCACAGATACGCAGTATTTT
- TRBJ1-2 - TRBV7-3 CASSPGNTYGYTF TGTGCCAGCAGCCCCGGGAATACCTATGGCTACACCTTC
TRBD2 TRBJ2-1 - TRBV30 CAWSRGGSIYEQFF TGTGCCTGGAGTCGGGGCGGGAGTATCTATGAGCAGTTCTTC
- TRBJ2-2 few TRBV19 CASSIVASRNTGELFF TGTGCCAGTAGTATCGTGGCTAGCAGGAACACCGGGGAGCTGTTTTTT
- TRBJ1-2 - TRBV18 CASSPSSDTYGYTF TGTGCCAGCTCACCAAGCTCAGACACCTATGGCTACACCTTC
TRBD1 TRBJ2-4 few TRBV18 CASSQGQGANIQYF TGTGCCAGCTCACAGGGACAGGGGGCAAACATTCAGTACTTC
TRBD2 TRBJ2-7 - TRBV6-6 CASSLGAGVYEQYF TGTGCCAGCAGTTTAGGAGCGGGAGTCTACGAGCAGTACTTC
TRBD2 TRBJ2-1 - TRBV5-1 CASSQLAGYNEQFF TGCGCCAGCAGCCAGCTAGCGGGATACAATGAGCAGTTCTTC
- TRBJ1-1 - TRBV7-9 CASSLAGALEAFF TGTGCCAGCAGCTTAGCAGGGGCCCTCGAAGCTTTCTTT
TRBD1 TRBJ2-7 - TRBV28 CASSRPGQGAGEQYF TGTGCCAGCAGTCGGCCTGGACAGGGGGCCGGCGAGCAGTACTTC
TRBD2 TRBJ2-3 - TRBV7-7 CASSLAGGDTQYF TGTGCCAGCAGCTTAGCCGGGGGGGATACGCAGTATTTT
TRBD2 TRBJ2-5 few TRBV29-1 CSVSVGTSQETQYF TGCAGCGTTTCGGTAGGGACTAGTCAAGAGACCCAGTACTTC
TRBD1 TRBJ1-5 few TRBV10-3 CASKPTDRVNQPQHF TGTGCCTCGAAGCCCACCGACAGGGTCAACCAGCCCCAGCATTTT
- TRBJ2-2 few TRBV5-5 CASSPPGVGVTGELFF TGTGCCAGCAGCCCCCCCGGGGTAGGGGTTACCGGGGAGCTGTTTTTT
TRBD2 TRBJ2-7 - TRBV10-2 CASSKGLAGDFYEQYF TGCGCCAGCAGTAAAGGACTAGCGGGAGATTTCTACGAGCAGTACTTC
- TRBJ2-7 - TRBV30 CAWSDAGLHEQYF TGTGCCTGGAGTGACGCAGGGCTGCACGAGCAGTACTTC
- TRBJ1-1 - TRBV29-1 CSVERDTEAFF TGCAGCGTTGAACGGGACACTGAAGCTTTCTTT
TRBD2 TRBJ2-1 - TRBV15 CATSRHSGSIYNEQFF TGTGCCACCAGCAGACATAGCGGGAGTATCTACAATGAGCAGTTCTTC
- TRBJ2-5 few TRBV7-2 CASSLRGTQYF TGTGCCAGCAGCTTGCGTGGGACCCAGTACTTC
TRBD2 TRBJ2-1 - TRBV29-1 CSAGPTSGRHNEQFF TGCAGCGCCGGACCCACTAGCGGGAGGCACAATGAGCAGTTCTTC
- TRBJ1-1 - TRBV30 CAWSLTGNTEAFF TGTGCCTGGAGTCTGACAGGGAACACTGAAGCTTTCTTT
TRBD1 TRBJ2-5 - TRBV30 CASQGAVLETQYF TGTGCCTCACAGGGGGCGGTCTTGGAGACCCAGTACTTC
- TRBJ2-3 many TRBV2 CASTLGGLSTDTQYF TGTGCCAGCACCCTTGGCGGGTTAAGCACAGATACGCAGTATTTT
- TRBJ2-3 few TRBV5-1 CASSLTLGESTDTQYF TGCGCCAGCAGCCTAACATTGGGGGAGAGCACAGATACGCAGTATTTT
- TRBJ2-5 - TRBV5-1 CASSFQPGSGETQYF TGCGCCAGCAGCTTCCAGCCTGGGAGCGGAGAGACCCAGTACTTC
- TRBJ2-1 - TRBV9 CASSLGSGSHNEQFF TGTGCCAGCAGCCTGGGGTCGGGCAGCCACAATGAGCAGTTCTTC
- TRBJ1-2 few TRBV30 CARRVNYGYTF TGTGCCCGGAGGGTCAACTATGGCTACACCTTC
TRBD1 TRBJ1-5 - TRBV6-6 CASSSGQGSNQPQHF TGTGCCAGCAGCTCGGGACAGGGTAGCAATCAGCCCCAGCATTTT